The 21 T cell receptor beta chains below all came from one sample that was sequenced in a study of blood T cell repertoires in COVID-19. Assay: immunoSEQ multiplex PCR; the TCRdb copy retains only in-frame clones and omits some. The sample has about 70,000 clones; roughly nine tenths are singletons. Sequences were obtained from peripheral blood. The origin of the receptors is a man aged 50 to 60 with acute or convalescent COVID-19.

The V call is TRBV6-5, the J call TRBJ1-1; D unclear. Germline loops: CDR1 MNHEY, CDR2 SVGAGI. The CDR3 runs to 13 residues. V lost 8 bases and J lost 5, with 15 bases in between. The CDR3 bases are TGTGCCAGCTGGCGGGGTGACGGGACTGAAGCTTTCTTT. This encodes CASWRGDGTEAFF.

This clone appeared a single time. The rearrangement joins TRBV7-2 to TRBJ2-1; weak D call: TRBD1 (6 bases). Trimming removed 1 base from V and 9 bases from J, with 19 bases in between. Germline V lookup: CDR1 SGHTA, CDR2 FQGNSA. CDR3 size: 16 residues. As DNA, the CDR3 is TGTGCCAGCAGCTTAGGTCCCACCCAGGGGCGGAGTGAGCAGTTCTTC. Protein: CASSLGPTQGRSEQFF.

This clone was observed a single time. The rearrangement links TRBV3-1 (or the pseudogene TRBV3-2) to TRBJ1-2; 10 bases are shared with TRBD1. Germline CDR1 reads LGHDT; CDR2 reads YNNKEL (reference sequence). The CDR3 spans 15 residues. Trimming took 3 bases from V and 6 from J; bases not matched to a gene: 7. The CDR3 coding sequence is TGTGCCAGCAGCCACCGACAGGGGGCGAGAGATGGCTACACCTTC. Translating it yields CASSHRQGARDGYTF.

This clone has a single count. The J gene is TRBJ1-2, the V gene TRBV29-1, with a weak D call TRBD1 (5 bases). Germline V gene lookup returns CDR1 SQVTM and CDR2 ANQGSEA. The CDR3 runs 13 residues. V shed 2 bases and J shed 7 bases, with 14 bases lying between them. CDR3 sequence reads: CSVEIRSGGGYTF. The CDR3 region has the DNA TGCAGCGTTGAAATCAGGTCGGGGGGTGGCTACACCTTC.

V gene TRBV6-5 combines with J gene TRBJ2-1, with D possibly TRBD2 on 6 matching bases. Per germline, CDR1 MNHEY and CDR2 SVGAGI. V lost 0 bases to trimming and J lost 6 bases, with 12 bases between them. This CDR3 has 15 amino acids. DNA for the CDR3: TGTGCCAGCAGTTACTCGAAGGCTAGCGCCAATGAGCAGTTCTTC. Translated: CASSYSKASANEQFF.

The rearrangement links TRBV18 to TRBJ2-1; D perhaps matches TRBD1 (6 bases). The CDR3 extends over 16 amino acids. Germline V gene lookup returns CDR1 KGHSH and CDR2 LQKENI. The germline V and J ends were trimmed by 1 base and 0 bases, with 10 bases remaining between them. CDR3 nucleotide sequence: TGTGCCAGCTCACCACGTGGACAGCGCTCCTACAATGAGCAGTTCTTC. This encodes CASSPRGQRSYNEQFF.

This chain uses TRBV11-2 with TRBJ2-1, with 9 bases fitting TRBD2. Per the germline V gene, CDR1 is SGHAT and CDR2 is FQNNGV. Trimming removed 5 bases from V and 8 bases from J; junction bases left unmatched: 10. The CDR3 contains 15 residues. CDR3 in amino acids: CASSEGLAGVYEQFF. CDR3 DNA sequence: TGTGCCAGCAGCGAGGGGTTAGCGGGAGTTTATGAGCAGTTCTTC.

The rearrangement joins TRBV11-3 to TRBJ2-1; D perhaps matches TRBD1 (5 bases). Trimming took 4 bases from V and 4 from J, leaving 8 bases between them. The CDR3 consists of 13 residues. Germline CDR1 SGHNT, CDR2 YENEEA. CDR3 loop: CASSSTGYNEQFF. CDR3 nucleotide sequence: TGTGCCAGCAGCTCAACAGGTTACAATGAGCAGTTCTTC.

The V call is TRBV6-5, the J call TRBJ2-7, with 11 bases that match TRBD2. The CDR3 consists of 15 residues. The germline CDR1 and CDR2 sequences are MNHEY and SVGAGI. V was clipped by 7 bases and J by 7 bases; unmatched bases: 12. DNA for the CDR3: TGTGCCAGCAAACCACTAGCGGGAGTTGTAGGGGAGCAGTACGTC. This sequence encodes CASKPLAGVVGEQYV.

The chain carries TRBV21-1 and TRBJ1-6; TRBD1, as called in the table, went unchecked against the DNA. TRBV21-1 is a pseudogene locus. The CDR3 sequence is 16 residues long. The DNA of the CDR3 is TGTGCCAGCAGCAAAGGGAAGGACAGGGTAGCCTCACCCCTCCACTTT. Its protein product is CASSKGKDRVASPLHF.

The rearrangement joins TRBV27 to TRBJ2-2; 13 nucleotides align to TRBD2. Germline V lookup: CDR1 MNHEY, CDR2 SMNVEV (reference sequence). Trimming removed 5 bases from V and 7 bases from J; junction bases left unmatched: 4. The CDR3 covers 15 residues. The chain's CDR3 is CASSAGLAGVGELFF. The CDR3 nucleotides read TGTGCCAGCAGTGCCGGACTAGCGGGAGTCGGGGAGCTGTTTTTT.

The chain has TRBV28 and TRBJ1-2, with D unresolved. V dropped 7 bases and J dropped 4 bases, with 16 bases sitting between them. The CDR3 covers 14 residues. Germline V gives CDR1 MDHEN, CDR2 SYDVKM. Here the CDR3 reads CASKMEGSSYGYTF. In nucleotides, the CDR3 is TGTGCCAGCAAAATGGAAGGGAGTAGCTATGGCTACACCTTC.

This sequence joins TRBV30 and TRBJ1-3, with D possibly matching TRBD1 (5 bases). V was trimmed by 2 bases and J by 0 bases, leaving 8 bases between them. Germline CDR1 is GTSNPN and CDR2 is SVGIG (reference sequence). The CDR3 is 14 residues long. CDR3 nucleotide sequence: TGTGCCTGGAGTCGACAGTTCTCTGGAAACACCATATATTTT. Protein: CAWSRQFSGNTIYF.

V and J are TRBV28 and TRBJ1-4; a weak D match, TRBD1 (5 bases). V lost 5 bases and J lost 6, with 19 bases in between. In germline, CDR1 is MDHEN, CDR2 SYDVKM. This CDR3 is built from 16 residues. The CDR3 DNA follows: TGTGCCAGCAGTCCTTACCTGAATGGAGGGGATGAAAAACTGTTTTTT. This encodes CASSPYLNGGDEKLFF.

The chain combines TRBV19 with TRBJ2-1; 10 bases agree with TRBD2. V lost 6 bases, J lost 8 bases, and 22 bases stayed unmatched. Germline CDR1 is LNHDA and CDR2 is SQIVND (reference sequence). CDR3 length: 19 amino acids. The CDR3 reads CASRKQGVVAGGSSYEQFF. DNA of the CDR3: TGTGCCAGTAGGAAACAGGGGGTGGTAGCGGGAGGATCTTCATATGAGCAGTTCTTC.

V usage is TRBV18 and J usage is TRBJ2-5; the D gene is possibly TRBD1 (5 bases). Trimming took 2 bases from V and 5 from J, leaving 9 bases between them. This CDR3 is built from 13 residues. The germline gives CDR1 KGHSH, CDR2 LQKENI. The DNA of the CDR3 is TGTGCCAGCTCACCAGGCAGGGATGAGACCCAGTACTTC. Its translation: CASSPGRDETQYF.

The chain links TRBV27 to TRBJ2-5; 11 bases are shared with TRBD2. V was clipped by 11 bases and J by 2 bases; unmatched bases: 10. The CDR3 covers 15 residues. CDR1 is MNHEY, CDR2 SMNVEV, per germline (reference sequence). CDR3 bases: TGTGCCCACTGGGCTAGCGGGAGGACTCAAGAGACCCAGTACTTC. It specifies CAHWASGRTQETQYF.

The chain combines TRBV2 with TRBJ2-1, with 8 bases lining up with TRBD2. This CDR3 region has 15 residues. The V and J ends lost 3 bases and 4 bases, in that order; junction bases with no gene match: 5. Germline V gene data show CDR1 as SNHLY and CDR2 as FYNNEI. The chain's CDR3 is CASSEGTSGYNEQFF. CDR3 DNA: TGTGCCAGCAGTGAGGGAACTAGCGGTTACAATGAGCAGTTCTTC.

The chain joins TRBV6-2 or TRBV6-3 to TRBJ1-6, with D possibly TRBD1 on 6 matching bases. The V gene lost 5 bases and the J gene lost 7 bases, with 15 bases spanning the gap. Germline CDR1 and CDR2: MNHEY and SVGEGT. This CDR3 region has 15 residues. CDR3 residues: CASSGQMLLNSPLHF. In DNA form, the CDR3 reads TGTGCCAGCAGTGGACAGATGTTGCTCAATTCACCCCTCCACTTT.

The chain joins TRBV27 to TRBJ2-1, with D maybe TRBD1 (6 bases). This CDR3 contains 14 residues. V lost 6 bases to trimming and J lost 5 bases, with 14 bases between them. Germline V gene data show CDR1 as MNHEY and CDR2 as SMNVEV (reference sequence). CDR3 DNA sequence: TGTGCCAGCAGCCCTATACAGGGCAACAATGAGCAGTTCTTC. Its translation is CASSPIQGNNEQFF.

This sequence joins TRBV5-1 and TRBJ2-2; a possible D gene is TRBD2 (6 bases). CDR3 size: 16 residues. CDR1 is SGHRS and CDR2 is YFSETQ in the germline V gene. With 3 bases removed from V and 3 bases from J, the gap between germline ends came to 15 bases. The CDR3 region is CASSSSGTSYTGELFF. The CDR3 DNA reads TGCGCCAGCAGCTCTTCCGGGACTTCGTACACCGGGGAGCTGTTTTTT.